This T cell receptor (beta chain) was identified during a study of T-cell reconstitution after alpha-beta-depleted transplantation in children. Germline values: CDR1 LNHDA, CDR2 SQIVND (reference sequence). V gave up 9 bases and J gave up 4 bases, with 10 bases separating them. The length of the CDR3 is 11 residues. The TCRbeta library was prepared with unique molecular identifiers. One entry per CDR3 protein results from TCRdb running MiXCR on the PCR reads. The repertoire holds 500,000 to 600,000 distinct CDR3 sequences, with approximately 16% as singletons. The table lists this clonotype with a few counts.

The chain recombines TRBV19 with TRBJ2-7; D is ambiguous. This clonotype was sampled from a human donor who donated a stem cell graft to a child with acute lymphoblastic leukemia. The material was PBMCs from the stem cell graft donor, obtained from the stem cell graft. CDR3 sequence: CASGFLYEQYF. The CDR3 coding sequence is TGTGCCAGCGGGTTCTTGTACGAGCAGTACTTC.